This T cell receptor beta chain derives from a study of neurological immune-mediated disorders (dated by TCRdb to the late 2010s). About the investigation overall: Peripheral blood TCR-beta repertoires from patients with HTLV-I-associated myelopathy (HAM/TSP), patients with multiple sclerosis, and healthy controls were compared in the study using UMI-based sequencing. The cohort included some 68 subjects: around 15 with HAM/TSP, approximately 34 with multiple sclerosis, and around 20 healthy controls. Longitudinal HAM/TSP donors and healthy donors each had 3 time-points at intervals of about 3-40 months. The roughly 110 TCR-beta libraries included longitudinal samples, technical triplicates and paired sorted CD4+ and CD8+ T-cell subsets alongside PBMC samples. Summary of the overall study and its limitations: TCR clonal expansion was greatest in HAM/TSP patients and smallest in MS patients, who ranked below even healthy controls. Expanded clones from different subjects shared no identical CDR3 amino acid sequences, which suggests that TCR-beta repertoires were private in all groups.

This specimen's time point label, per the study, means: longitudinal time-point 3. For the unsorted PBMC libraries, 2 million PBMCs were stored in RNAlater at -80 degrees C until RNA extraction and were used to generate the libraries. Peripheral blood was subjected to Ficoll-Hypaque density gradient centrifugation to isolate PBMCs, which were then cryopreserved in liquid nitrogen. To synthesize cDNA, template-switch 5'RACE was performed with a primer carrying a 10-nucleotide random unique molecular identifier so that each TCR transcript was tagged. Every sequencing run yielded over 190 million TCR-beta sequences covering 15-18 subjects. The RNeasy kit was used to extract total RNA. Using the KAPA Real-time Library Amplification kit, TCR-beta VDJ regions were amplified with primers for the TCR constant region and the 5'RACE anchor. A first PCR added sample indexes and Illumina adaptors, after which a second PCR increased the library yield. The roughly 650 bp TCR product was size-selected on a 2% E-gel SizeSelection system after Ampure bead purification. Before pooling, libraries had their quality checked on a Bioanalyzer, their concentration measured with Qubit, and their quantity determined with the Kapa Library Quantification kit. An Illumina HiSeq 2500 was used to sequence the libraries paired-end at 2 x 150 bp. To increase sequence diversity, roughly 24-31% phiX was spiked into each library pool. Processing in the source paper ran as follows. Quality-filtered reads were processed with the UMI-based MiGEC pipeline, and over 75% of raw TCR sequences were removed by the MiGEC pipeline during error correction. IMGT germline references were used for alignment of VDJ genes, and clonotypes were defined by a unique CDR3 amino acid sequence together with V-J genes. Clonal expansion, Shannon diversity and CDR3 relatedness (CalcPairwiseDistances, ClusterSamples) were evaluated with VDJtools, and phylogenetic trees were built with CLCbio workbench. A clone was classed as expanded if it had 8 or more unique UMIs, a cutoff based on coefficient-of-variation modelling across technical triplicates. Using fastp at Q25 and MiXCR, TCRdb reprocessed the public reads and kept productive beta chains. A single entry per CDR3 protein holds the most common genes and DNA from its merged rows. The authors' filters were not applied to this entry. This sample lists under 130,000 distinct CDR3 sequences; 9.5% to 14% were detected once. Around 3.1% of the sample is in the top ten clones.

In its sample, this clonotype was seen many times. Its antigen target is currently unknown. Nothing much larger sits one base from this clone, and base qualities are not available. CDR1 is given as SGHVS and CDR2 as FQNEAQ, both from the germline V gene. Counted from cysteine to phenylalanine, this CDR3 has 12 amino acids. Of all the DNA, just the CDR3 is kept, 36 bases in frame from base 1. V lost 5 bases and J lost 5 bases; the stretch between them is 10 bases long. The TCR comes from a female donor with HTLV-1-associated myelopathy (HAM/TSP). The V and J genes are TRBV7-8 and TRBJ2-7, with the identity of the D gene unclear. The sample taken for sequencing was PBMCs. In nucleotides, the sequence is TGTGCCAGCAGCCGCAACCTGAACGAGCAGTACTTC. It encodes CASSRNLNEQYF.